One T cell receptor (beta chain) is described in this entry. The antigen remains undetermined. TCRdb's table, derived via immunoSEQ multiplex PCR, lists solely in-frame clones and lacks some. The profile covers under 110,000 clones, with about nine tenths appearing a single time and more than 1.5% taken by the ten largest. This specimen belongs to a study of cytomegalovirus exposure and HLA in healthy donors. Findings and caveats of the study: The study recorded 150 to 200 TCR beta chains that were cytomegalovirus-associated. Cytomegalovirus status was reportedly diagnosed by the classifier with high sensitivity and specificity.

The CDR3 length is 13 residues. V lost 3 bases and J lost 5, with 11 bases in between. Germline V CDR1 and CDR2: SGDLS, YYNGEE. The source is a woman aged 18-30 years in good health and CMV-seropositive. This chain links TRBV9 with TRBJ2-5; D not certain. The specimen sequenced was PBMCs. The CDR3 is CASSAESSETQYF. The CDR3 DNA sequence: TGTGCCAGCAGCGCGGAATCTAGTGAGACCCAGTACTTC.